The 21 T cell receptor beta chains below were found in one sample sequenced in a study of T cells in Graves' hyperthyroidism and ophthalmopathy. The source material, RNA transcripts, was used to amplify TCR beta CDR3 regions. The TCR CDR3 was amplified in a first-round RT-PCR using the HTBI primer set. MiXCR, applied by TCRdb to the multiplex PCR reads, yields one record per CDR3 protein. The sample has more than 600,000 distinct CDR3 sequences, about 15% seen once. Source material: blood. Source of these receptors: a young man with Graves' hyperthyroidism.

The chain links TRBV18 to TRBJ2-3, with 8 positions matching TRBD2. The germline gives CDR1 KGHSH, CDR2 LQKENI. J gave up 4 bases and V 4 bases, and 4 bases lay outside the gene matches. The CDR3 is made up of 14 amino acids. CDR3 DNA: TGTGCCAGCTCACAGACTAGCGCACCAGATACGCAGTATTTT. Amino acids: CASSQTSAPDTQYF.

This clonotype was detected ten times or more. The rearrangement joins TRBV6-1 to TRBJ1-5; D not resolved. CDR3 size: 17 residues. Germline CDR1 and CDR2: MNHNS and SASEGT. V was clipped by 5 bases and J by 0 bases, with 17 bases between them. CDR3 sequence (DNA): TGTGCCAGCAGTCTCACCTCTCGGCACGGTAGCAATCAGCCCCAGCATTTT. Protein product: CASSLTSRHGSNQPQHF.

The DNA of the CDR3 is TGTGCCTGGAGAGAACAGGGTATCGGGGAGCTGTTTTTT. Translating gives CAWREQGIGELFF. V and J are TRBV30 and TRBJ2-2, with a possible D match to TRBD1 (6 bases). The CDR3 sequence is 13 residues long. The V end lost 3 bases, the J end lost 7 bases, and 12 bases lay between the germline ends. Germline CDR1 is GTSNPN and CDR2 is SVGIG (reference sequence).

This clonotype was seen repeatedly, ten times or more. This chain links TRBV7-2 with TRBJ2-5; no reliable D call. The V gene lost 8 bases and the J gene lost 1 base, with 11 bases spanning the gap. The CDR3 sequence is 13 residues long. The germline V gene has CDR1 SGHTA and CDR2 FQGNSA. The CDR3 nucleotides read TGTGCCAGCCTGGAGTCCGTCCAAGAGACCCAGTACTTC. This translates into CASLESVQETQYF.

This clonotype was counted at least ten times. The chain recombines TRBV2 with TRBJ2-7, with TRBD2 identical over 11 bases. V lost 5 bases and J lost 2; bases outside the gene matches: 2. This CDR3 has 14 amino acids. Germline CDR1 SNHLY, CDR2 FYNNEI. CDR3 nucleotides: TGTGCCAGCAGTAAGGGACTAGCGGCCTACGAGCAGTACTTC. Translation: CASSKGLAAYEQYF. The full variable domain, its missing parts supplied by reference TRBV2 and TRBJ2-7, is EPEVTQTPSHQVTQMGQEVILRCVPISNHLYFYWYRQILGQKVEFLVSFYNNEISEKSEIFDDQFSVERPDGSNFTLKIRSTKLEDSAMYFCASSKGLAAYEQYFGPGTRLTVT.

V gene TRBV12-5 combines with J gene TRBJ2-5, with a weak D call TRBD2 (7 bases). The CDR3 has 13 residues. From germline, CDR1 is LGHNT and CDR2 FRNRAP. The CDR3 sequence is CATRGGGEETQYF. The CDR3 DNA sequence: TGTGCAACAAGGGGGGGCGGGGAGGAGACCCAGTACTTC.

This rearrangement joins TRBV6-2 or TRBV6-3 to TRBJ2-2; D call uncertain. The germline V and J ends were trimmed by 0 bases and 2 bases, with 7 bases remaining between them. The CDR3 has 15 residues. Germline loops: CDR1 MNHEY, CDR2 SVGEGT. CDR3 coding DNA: TGTGCCAGCAGTTACTCGGACCAAAACACCGGGGAGCTGTTTTTT. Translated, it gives CASSYSDQNTGELFF.

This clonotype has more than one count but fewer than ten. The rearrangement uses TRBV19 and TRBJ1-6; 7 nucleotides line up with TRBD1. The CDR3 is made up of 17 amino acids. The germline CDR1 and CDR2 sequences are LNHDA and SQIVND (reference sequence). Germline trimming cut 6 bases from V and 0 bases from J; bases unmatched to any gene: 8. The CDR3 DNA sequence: TGTGCCAGTAGCCTTCGCCGGGACAGCTCCTATAATTCACCCCTCCACTTT. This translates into CASSLRRDSSYNSPLHF.

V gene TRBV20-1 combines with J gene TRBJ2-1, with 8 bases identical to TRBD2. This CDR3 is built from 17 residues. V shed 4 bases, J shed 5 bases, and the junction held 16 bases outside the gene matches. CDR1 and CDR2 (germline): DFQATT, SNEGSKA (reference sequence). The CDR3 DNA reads TGCAGTGCTATCCTCCCACCTTTTAGCGGGAATAACAATGAGCAGTTCTTC. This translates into CSAILPPFSGNNNEQFF.

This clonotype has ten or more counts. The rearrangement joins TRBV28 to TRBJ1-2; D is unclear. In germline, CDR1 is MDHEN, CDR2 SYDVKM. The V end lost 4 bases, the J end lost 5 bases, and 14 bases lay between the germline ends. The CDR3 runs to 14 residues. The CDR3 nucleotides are TGTGCCAGCAGTTCCCCAACGGGCATTTATGGCTACACCTTC. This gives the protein CASSSPTGIYGYTF.

The CDR3 region is CAISEATGELFF. CDR3 in DNA: TGTGCCATCTCCGAGGCAACCGGGGAGCTGTTTTTT. This chain connects TRBV10-3 to TRBJ2-2; no clear D. The CDR3 totals 12 residues. V gave up 8 bases and J gave up 5 bases, with 9 bases separating them. Looked up from germline, CDR1 is ENHRY and CDR2 is SYGVKD.

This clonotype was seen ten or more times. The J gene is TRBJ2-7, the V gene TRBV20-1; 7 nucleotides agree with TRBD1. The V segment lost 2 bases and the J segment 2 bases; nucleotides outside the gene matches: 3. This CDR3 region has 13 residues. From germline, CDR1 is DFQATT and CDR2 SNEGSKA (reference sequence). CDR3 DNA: TGCAGTGCTAGATACAGGGGCACCTACGAGCAGTACTTC. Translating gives CSARYRGTYEQYF.

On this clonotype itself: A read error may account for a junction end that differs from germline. This CDR3 is CAGSLGPGLTTDTQYF. The CDR3 DNA follows: TGTGCCGGCAGCTTAGGGCCGGGACTCACCACAGATACGCAGTATTTT. The chain is built from TRBV11-2 and TRBJ2-3, with a possible D match to TRBD2 (6 bases). The CDR3 extends over 16 amino acids. Per the germline V gene, CDR1 is SGHAT and CDR2 is FQNNGV.

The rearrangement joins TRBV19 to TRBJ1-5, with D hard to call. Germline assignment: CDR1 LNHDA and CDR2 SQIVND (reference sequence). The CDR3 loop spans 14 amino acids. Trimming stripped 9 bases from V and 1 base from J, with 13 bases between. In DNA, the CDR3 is TGTGCCAGCGGACGGACCCCAAGCAATCAGCCCCAGCATTTT. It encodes CASGRTPSNQPQHF.

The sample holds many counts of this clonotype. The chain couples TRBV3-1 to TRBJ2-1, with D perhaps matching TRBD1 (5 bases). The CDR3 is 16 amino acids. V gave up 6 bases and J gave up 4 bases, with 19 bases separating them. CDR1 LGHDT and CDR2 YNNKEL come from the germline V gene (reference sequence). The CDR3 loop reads CASSRGPRVSYNEQFF. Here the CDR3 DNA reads TGTGCCAGCAGTCGTGGGCCCAGGGTTAGTTACAATGAGCAGTTCTTC.

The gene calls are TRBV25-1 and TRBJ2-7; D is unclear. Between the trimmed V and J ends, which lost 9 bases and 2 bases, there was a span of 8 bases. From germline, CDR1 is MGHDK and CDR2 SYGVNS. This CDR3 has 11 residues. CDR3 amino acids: CARGRPYEQYF. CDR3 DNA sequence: TGTGCCAGAGGGCGGCCCTACGAGCAGTACTTC.

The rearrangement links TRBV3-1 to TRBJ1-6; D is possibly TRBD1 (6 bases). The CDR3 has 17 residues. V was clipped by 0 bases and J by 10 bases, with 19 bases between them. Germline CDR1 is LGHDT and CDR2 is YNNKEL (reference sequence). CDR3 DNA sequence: TGTGCCAGCAGCCAAGATCCAGGCAGGGGATTTGGATCACCCCTCCACTTT. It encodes CASSQDPGRGFGSPLHF.

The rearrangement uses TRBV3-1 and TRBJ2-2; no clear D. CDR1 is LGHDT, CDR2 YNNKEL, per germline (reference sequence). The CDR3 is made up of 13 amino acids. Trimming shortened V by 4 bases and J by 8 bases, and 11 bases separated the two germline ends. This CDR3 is CASSPNEAGELFF. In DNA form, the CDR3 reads TGTGCCAGCAGCCCCAACGAGGCAGGGGAGCTGTTTTTT. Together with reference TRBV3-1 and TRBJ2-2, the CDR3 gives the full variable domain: DTAVSQTPKYLVTQMGNDKSIKCEQNLGHDTMYWYKQDSKKFLKIMFSYNNKELIINETVPNRFSPKSPDKAHLNLHINSLELGDSAVYFCASSPNEAGELFFGEGSRLTVL.

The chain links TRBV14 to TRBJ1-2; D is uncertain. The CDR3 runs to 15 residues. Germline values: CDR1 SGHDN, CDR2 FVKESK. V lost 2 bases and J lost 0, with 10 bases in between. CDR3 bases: TGTGCCAGCAGCCAACGCCCCGGGCCTAACTATGGCTACACCTTC. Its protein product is CASSQRPGPNYGYTF.

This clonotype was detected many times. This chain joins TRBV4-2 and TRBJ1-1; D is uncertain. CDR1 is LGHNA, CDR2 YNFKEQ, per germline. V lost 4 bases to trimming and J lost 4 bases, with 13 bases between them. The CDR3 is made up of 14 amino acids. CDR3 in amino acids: CASSLFEATTEAFF. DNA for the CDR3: TGTGCCAGCAGCCTCTTTGAGGCCACCACTGAAGCTTTCTTT.

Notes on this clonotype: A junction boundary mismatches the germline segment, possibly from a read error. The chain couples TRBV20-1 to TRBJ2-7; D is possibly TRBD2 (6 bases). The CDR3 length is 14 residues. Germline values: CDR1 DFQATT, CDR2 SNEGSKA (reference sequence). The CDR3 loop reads CNARPRGKGYEQYF. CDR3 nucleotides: TGCAATGCTAGACCGCGGGGCAAAGGCTACGAGCAGTACTTC.